One sample yielded the 25 T cell receptor beta chains listed below, sequenced in a study of graft-versus-host responses after intestinal transplantation (dated by TCRdb to 2020 to 2022). The protocol used for the library was the immunoSEQ multiplex PCR assay. In its TCRdb copy, this immuneACCESS table keeps in-frame sequences only and misses some clones. Where compared with another copy, unresolved V genes explain less than half of these, and the others have no known cause. Recorded for this sample are about 85,000 clones; around 90% of them occurred a single time. Of the sample, 7.6% falls within the top ten clones. Antigens of these TCRs are unknown. The meaning of the sample's time point label: cells obtained before transplantation from donor or recipient. The source material was unstimulated CD8+ T cells sorted from spleen or lymph node cells, sampled before transplant. All receptors derive from a human donor who was the organ donor for an intestinal transplant.

The V gene is TRBV7-2, the J gene TRBJ1-6, with a possible D match to TRBD1 (5 bases). The CDR3 is 20 residues long. Germline V gene data show CDR1 as SGHTA and CDR2 as FQGNSA. Trimming removed 0 bases from V and 0 bases from J, with 18 bases in between. The CDR3 DNA follows: TGTGCCAGCAGCTTAGCGGGCAGGGAGACCGTAAGCTCCTATAATTCACCCCTCCACTTT. Protein: CASSLAGRETVSSYNSPLHF.

V is TRBV6-1 and J is TRBJ1-1; no reliable D call. The CDR3 totals 12 residues. Germline loops: CDR1 MNHNS, CDR2 SASEGT. V gave up 5 bases and J gave up 3 bases, with 7 bases separating them. CDR3 sequence reads: CASSIGDTEAFF. The CDR3, as DNA: TGTGCCAGCAGTATTGGGGACACTGAAGCTTTCTTT.

The J gene is TRBJ1-6, the V gene TRBV5-1; D is unresolved. The CDR3 is 15 amino acids. V was cut by 1 base and J by 3 bases, with 8 bases left in between. The germline V gene has CDR1 SGHRS and CDR2 YFSETQ. The chain's CDR3 is CASSLRDLYNSPLHF. The CDR3 DNA reads TGCGCCAGCAGCTTGCGGGATCTCTATAATTCACCCCTCCACTTT.

V is TRBV13 and J is TRBJ2-3, with D perhaps matching TRBD1 (6 bases). Trimming left V 0 bases short and J 3 bases short, with 16 bases between. CDR3 length: 17 residues. Per germline, CDR1 PRHDT and CDR2 FYEKMQ (reference sequence). In DNA form, the CDR3 reads TGTGCCAGCAGCTTAGGCCTAAGTAACAGGGTGACAGATACGCAGTATTTT. It encodes CASSLGLSNRVTDTQYF.

The chain combines TRBV11-2 with TRBJ1-4; D may be TRBD1 (5 bases). The CDR3 sequence is 15 residues long. CDR1 SGHAT and CDR2 FQNNGV come from the germline V gene. V lost 2 bases and J 2 bases, leaving 9 bases between the germline ends. The DNA of the CDR3 is TGTGCCAGCAGCTTATTACAGGAGACTAATGAAAAACTGTTTTTT. Its protein is CASSLLQETNEKLFF.

This clone appeared a few times. The gene calls are TRBV2 and TRBJ2-2, with TRBD2 matching over 10 bases. In germline, CDR1 is SNHLY, CDR2 FYNNEI. The junction had 4 bases not matched to a gene; V was cut back by 0 bases and J by 6 bases. CDR3 length: 16 amino acids. This CDR3 reads CASSEARLAGPGELFF. Here the CDR3 DNA reads TGTGCCAGCAGTGAAGCGCGACTAGCGGGCCCCGGGGAGCTGTTTTTT.

The table lists this clone with a count of one. The chain carries TRBV7-9 and TRBJ2-2; D is uncertain. CDR1 is SEHNR, CDR2 FQNEAQ, per germline (reference sequence). There are 14 residues in the CDR3. The V and J ends lost 1 base and 7 bases respectively, with 10 bases between them. CDR3: CASSLGTPRGELFF. Written as DNA, the CDR3 is TGTGCCAGCAGCTTAGGCACGCCCCGCGGGGAGCTGTTTTTT.

The gene calls are TRBV10-2 and TRBJ2-7; D might be TRBD1 or TRBD2, each matching 5 bases. Between the trimmed V and J ends, which lost 1 base and 0 bases, there was a span of 7 bases. Per the germline V gene, CDR1 is WSHSY and CDR2 is SAAADI. The length of the CDR3 is 14 residues. The CDR3 is CASSELGVSYEQYF. The CDR3 DNA reads TGCGCCAGCAGTGAGTTGGGGGTCTCCTACGAGCAGTACTTC.

CDR3 bases: TGTGCCAGCAGCTATACCGCGACTCACTCCTACAATGAGCAGTTCTTC. Its translation is CASSYTATHSYNEQFF. This chain uses TRBV13 with TRBJ2-1, with no clear D. V lost 4 bases, J lost 0 bases, and 13 bases lay in between. Germline assignment: CDR1 PRHDT and CDR2 FYEKMQ (reference sequence). This CDR3 is built from 16 residues.

The rearrangement joins TRBV7-9 to TRBJ2-1, with TRBD2 matching 13 bases. Trimming took 5 bases from V and 7 from J; bases not matched to a gene: 8. The length of the CDR3 is 16 residues. CDR1 and CDR2 (germline): SEHNR, FQNEAQ (reference sequence). CDR3: CASSPVLAGGLNEQFF. The CDR3 DNA follows: TGTGCCAGCAGCCCCGTACTAGCGGGGGGGCTGAATGAGCAGTTCTTC.

The chain is built from TRBV6-5 and TRBJ2-7; no definite D call. The CDR3 is made up of 15 amino acids. Germline CDR1 MNHEY, CDR2 SVGAGI. Trimming stripped 2 bases from V and 3 bases from J, with 14 bases between. In DNA form, the CDR3 reads TGTGCCAGCAGTTACGGGGTGGATGGGTACTACGAGCAGTACTTC. This translates into CASSYGVDGYYEQYF.

This chain links TRBV7-9 with TRBJ2-7; 10 nucleotides align to TRBD1. Germline loops: CDR1 SEHNR, CDR2 FQNEAQ (reference sequence). V dropped 3 bases and J dropped 5; count of bases not matched to a gene: 7. The CDR3 consists of 15 residues. This CDR3 reads CASSFGTGELDEQYF. CDR3 in DNA: TGTGCCAGCAGCTTCGGGACAGGGGAGTTGGACGAGCAGTACTTC.

The chain couples TRBV18 to TRBJ2-2; D possibly uses TRBD1 or TRBD2 (6 bases each). The germline gives CDR1 KGHSH, CDR2 LQKENI. Trimming took off 2 bases at V and 5 bases at J, with 15 bases between the two ends. The CDR3 runs 16 residues. CDR3 DNA sequence: TGTGCCAGCTCACCAACCGGGGGCAGGAGTACCGGGGAGCTGTTTTTT. The encoded protein is CASSPTGGRSTGELFF.

The chain recombines TRBV7-9 with TRBJ2-7, with D possibly called TRBD1 or TRBD2 (6 bases each). Germline lookup yields CDR1 SEHNR and CDR2 FQNEAQ (reference sequence). CDR3 length equals 15 residues. Trimming shortened V by 3 bases and J by 5 bases, and 17 bases separated the two germline ends. Here the CDR3 reads CASSFGPTGAHEQYF. For the CDR3, the DNA is TGTGCCAGCAGCTTCGGGCCCACGGGGGCCCACGAGCAGTACTTC.

The chain employs TRBV6-1 and TRBJ2-7, with D perhaps matching TRBD1 (6 bases). The V and J ends lost 5 bases and 3 bases respectively, with 8 bases between them. CDR3 length: 12 residues. The V gene's germline CDR1 is MNHNS and CDR2 SASEGT. This CDR3 is CASSPRGYEQYF. CDR3 sequence (DNA): TGTGCCAGCAGTCCCAGGGGCTACGAGCAGTACTTC.

This sequence joins TRBV2 and TRBJ2-2; 7 bases map to TRBD1. Germline V CDR1 and CDR2: SNHLY, FYNNEI. The length of the CDR3 is 13 residues. Unmatched junction bases numbered 6, after V lost 7 bases and J lost 7 bases. This chain's CDR3 is CASKVQGFGELFF. The CDR3 DNA sequence: TGTGCCAGCAAGGTACAGGGGTTCGGGGAGCTGTTTTTT.

Note on this clone: A much larger clone differs from this one at a single base, so this may be a read error. Other DNA sequences in this specimen translate into the identical CDR3. V is TRBV7-9 and J is TRBJ1-1; D remains ambiguous. V lost 0 bases and J 3 bases, leaving 2 bases between the germline ends. Germline V gene lookup returns CDR1 SEHNR and CDR2 FQNEAQ (reference sequence). The CDR3 runs 12 residues. The CDR3 spells CASSLAYTEAFF. DNA of the CDR3: TGTGCCAGCAGCTTAGCTTACACTGAAGCTTTCTTT.

V is TRBV7-6 and J is TRBJ2-1, with no clear D. The germline V and J ends were trimmed by 5 bases and 9 bases, with 17 bases remaining between them. The V gene's germline CDR1 is SGHVS and CDR2 FNYEAQ. CDR3 length equals 14 residues. CDR3 protein: CASSPVLGYGEQFF. CDR3 nucleotide sequence: TGTGCCAGCAGCCCAGTGTTGGGGTACGGTGAGCAGTTCTTC.

The chain employs TRBV27 and TRBJ2-2; 8 bases match TRBD1. There are 16 residues in the CDR3. Trimming cost V 3 bases and J 8 bases; bases outside gene matches: 11. Germline CDR1 MNHEY, CDR2 SMNVEV (reference sequence). In nucleotides, the CDR3 is TGTGCCAGCAGTTTCGGGACCCCGCGACAGGGGGGGGAGCTGTTTTTT. The encoded protein is CASSFGTPRQGGELFF.

The chain couples TRBV7-2 to TRBJ2-1; 12 nucleotides agree with TRBD2. V dropped 3 bases and J dropped 10; count of bases not matched to a gene: 13. The germline V gene has CDR1 SGHTA and CDR2 FQGNSA. There are 17 residues in the CDR3. As DNA, the CDR3 is TGTGCCAGCAGCTTCTACGGACTAGCGGGAAATAGCGTAGAGCAGTTCTTC. It codes for CASSFYGLAGNSVEQFF.

The V and J genes are TRBV4-1 and TRBJ2-3, with a possible D match to TRBD1 (6 bases). Trimming shortened V by 4 bases and J by 10 bases, and 24 bases separated the two germline ends. The CDR3 runs to 16 residues. Germline CDR1 MGHRA, CDR2 YSYEKL. CDR3 region: CASSRVGGPTSRAQYF. The CDR3 DNA is TGCGCCAGCAGCCGAGTAGGGGGACCGACGAGTCGGGCGCAGTATTTT.

The chain uses TRBV2 and TRBJ1-4, with 10 bases aligning to TRBD1. This CDR3 is 15 amino acids long. The trim removed 1 base at V and 8 bases at J, leaving 4 bases unmatched. Germline loops: CDR1 SNHLY, CDR2 FYNNEI. The CDR3 is CASSEGTGGREKLFF. Here the CDR3 DNA reads TGTGCCAGCAGTGAAGGGACAGGGGGAAGGGAAAAACTGTTTTTT.

CDR3 nucleotides: TGTGCCAGCAGAACGGGGAACACTGAAGCTTTCTTT. It translates to CASRTGNTEAFF. The rearrangement uses TRBV5-4 and TRBJ1-1; D unresolved. CDR1 and CDR2 from the germline V gene are SGHNT and YYREEE (reference sequence). The V gene lost 5 bases and the J gene lost 1 base, with 6 bases spanning the gap. This CDR3 region has 12 residues. The full variable domain, with the rest looked up from reference TRBV5-4 and TRBJ1-1, is ETGVTQSPTHLIKTRGQQVTLRCSSQSGHNTVSWYQQALGQGPQFIFQYYREEENGRGNFPPRFSGLQFPNYSSELNVNALELDDSALYLCASRTGNTEAFFGQGTRLTVV.

The V and J genes are TRBV11-2 and TRBJ2-5, with TRBD2 matching 14 bases. Germline CDR1 SGHAT, CDR2 FQNNGV. The CDR3 is 15 amino acids. Trimming took 6 bases from V and 5 from J; bases not matched to a gene: 5. In nucleotides, the CDR3 is TGTGCCAGCAGTGGACTAGCGGGGGGCTGGGAGACCCAGTACTTC. Its protein product is CASSGLAGGWETQYF.

The chain has TRBV6-5 and TRBJ1-6, with TRBD1 matching 7 bases. CDR3 size: 15 residues. With V trimmed by 4 bases and J by 11 bases, 11 bases remained unmatched. Germline CDR1 reads MNHEY; CDR2 reads SVGAGI. The CDR3 DNA is TGTGCCAGCAGTTCGGGGGACAGTCTTCCCCCACCCCTCCACTTT. Translation gives CASSSGDSLPPPLHF.